This TCR beta chain was identified during a study of follicular helper T cells after annual influenza vaccination. Study results and caveats: Yearly vaccinations repeatedly recalled conserved clonotypes in ICOS+CD38+ cTfh.

The CDR3 contains 15 residues. With 7 bases clipped from V and 5 bases from J, the junction kept 7 bases outside the gene matches. The germline V gene encodes CDR1 SGHTA and CDR2 FQGNSA. Documented time point: 2015-2016 season, pre-vaccination. In regard to this clone: Its antigen remains unknown.

This table comes from immunoSEQ multiplex PCR, and its TCRdb copy is limited to in-frame clones, with some not included. Of approximately 14,000 clones in the sample, approximately 84% were seen once. This chain connects TRBV7-2 to TRBJ2-5; 13 bases match TRBD2. The origin of this receptor is an adult who received the influenza vaccine. The specimen was CXCR5- memory CD4+ T cells sorted from blood, collected on the day of influenza vaccination. Written as DNA, the CDR3 is TGTGCCAGCATCCCGGGACTAGCGGGGAAGGAGACCCAGTACTTC. This translates into CASIPGLAGKETQYF. The full variable domain, its missing parts supplied by reference TRBV7-2 and TRBJ2-5, is GAGVSQSPSNKVTEKGKDVELRCDPISGHTALYWYRQSLGQGLEFLIYFQGNSAPDKSGLPSDRFSAERTGGSVSTLTIQRTQQEDSAVYLCASIPGLAGKETQYFGPGTRLLVL.